This T cell receptor (beta chain) was observed in a study of T cell responses to AZD1222 COVID-19 vaccine. The repertoire was sequenced with immunoSEQ multiplex PCR; TCRdb's copy has only in-frame clones and lacks some. The table records roughly 150,000 clones, approximately 90% of them present only once. In regard to this clone: What it recognizes is unknown.

The germline V and J ends were trimmed by 1 base and 5 bases, with 14 bases remaining between them. CDR1 and CDR2 (germline): SEHNR, FQNEAQ (reference sequence). The CDR3 spans 15 residues. Study outcomes and limitations: It should be noted that donors were predominantly white British and more often female, and clonal diversity was possibly underestimated. The number of AZD1222 recipients seropositive at baseline was only 6 or 7. With two AZD1222 doses given, Spike-specific TCR breadth and depth both rose.

The sequences come from peripheral blood, collected on day 0 of MenACWY control vaccination. This TCR was sampled from an adult in good health. The chain recombines TRBV7-9 with TRBJ1-1; possibly TRBD1 for D (6 bases). The CDR3 loop reads CASSLGGGRGTEAFF. Here the CDR3 DNA reads TGTGCCAGCAGCTTAGGTGGGGGGCGCGGAACTGAAGCTTTCTTT.